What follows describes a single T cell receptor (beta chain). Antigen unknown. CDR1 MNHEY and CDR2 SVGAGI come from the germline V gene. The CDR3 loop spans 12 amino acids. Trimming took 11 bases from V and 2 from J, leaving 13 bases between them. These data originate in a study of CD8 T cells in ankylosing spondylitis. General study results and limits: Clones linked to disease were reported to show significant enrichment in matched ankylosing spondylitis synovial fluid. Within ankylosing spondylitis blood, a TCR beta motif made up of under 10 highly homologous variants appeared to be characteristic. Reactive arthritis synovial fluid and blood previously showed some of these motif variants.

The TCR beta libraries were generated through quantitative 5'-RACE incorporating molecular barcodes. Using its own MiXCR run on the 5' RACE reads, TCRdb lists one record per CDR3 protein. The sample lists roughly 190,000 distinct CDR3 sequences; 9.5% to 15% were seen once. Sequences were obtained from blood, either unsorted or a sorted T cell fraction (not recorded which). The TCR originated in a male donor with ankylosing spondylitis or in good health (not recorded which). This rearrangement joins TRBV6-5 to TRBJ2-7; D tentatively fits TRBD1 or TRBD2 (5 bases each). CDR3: CAVRGATYEQYF. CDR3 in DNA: TGTGCCGTACGAGGGGCTACCTACGAGCAGTACTTC.